The clone carrying this TCR beta chain was recorded at least ten times. Its target is not known. These data belong to a study of Graves' ophthalmopathy and Graves' hyperthyroidism. V lost 6 bases, J lost 3 bases, and 14 bases lay in between. Germline CDR1 SGHTA, CDR2 FQGNSA. The CDR3 sequence is 14 residues long. Regarding the study as a whole: Appearing in blood as well were most expanded thyroid clonotypes above 0.001 frequency.

Amplification from RNA transcripts yielded the TCR beta CDR3 regions. RT-PCR with HTBI primers came first, then second-round multiplex PCR. One entry per CDR3 protein results from TCRdb running MiXCR on the multiplex PCR reads. The sample has around 1,000,000 distinct CDR3 sequences; approximately 35% are singletons. The clonotype was recovered from an adult man with Graves' hyperthyroidism. This chain joins TRBV7-2 and TRBJ2-5; D perhaps matches TRBD1 (6 bases). The sequencing input was peripheral blood or thyroid tissue (not recorded which). CDR3 amino acids: CASRHRALKETQYF. The CDR3 DNA sequence: TGTGCCAGCAGACACAGGGCGCTTAAAGAGACCCAGTACTTC.